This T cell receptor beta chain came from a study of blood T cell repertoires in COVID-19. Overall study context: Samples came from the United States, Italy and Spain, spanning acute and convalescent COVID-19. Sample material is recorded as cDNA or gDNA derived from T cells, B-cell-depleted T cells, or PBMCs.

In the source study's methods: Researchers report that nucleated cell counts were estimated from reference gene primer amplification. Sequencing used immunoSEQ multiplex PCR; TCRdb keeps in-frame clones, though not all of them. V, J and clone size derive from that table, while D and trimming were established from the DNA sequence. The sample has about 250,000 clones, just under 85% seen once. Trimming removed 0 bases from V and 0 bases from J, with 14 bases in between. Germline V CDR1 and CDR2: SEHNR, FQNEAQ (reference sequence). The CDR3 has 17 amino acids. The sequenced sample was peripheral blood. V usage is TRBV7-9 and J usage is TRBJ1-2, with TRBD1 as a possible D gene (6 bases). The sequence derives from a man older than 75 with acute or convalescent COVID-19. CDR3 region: CASSLAFVGHSNYGYTF. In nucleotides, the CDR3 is TGTGCCAGCAGCTTAGCGTTTGTGGGACACTCTAACTATGGCTACACCTTC.